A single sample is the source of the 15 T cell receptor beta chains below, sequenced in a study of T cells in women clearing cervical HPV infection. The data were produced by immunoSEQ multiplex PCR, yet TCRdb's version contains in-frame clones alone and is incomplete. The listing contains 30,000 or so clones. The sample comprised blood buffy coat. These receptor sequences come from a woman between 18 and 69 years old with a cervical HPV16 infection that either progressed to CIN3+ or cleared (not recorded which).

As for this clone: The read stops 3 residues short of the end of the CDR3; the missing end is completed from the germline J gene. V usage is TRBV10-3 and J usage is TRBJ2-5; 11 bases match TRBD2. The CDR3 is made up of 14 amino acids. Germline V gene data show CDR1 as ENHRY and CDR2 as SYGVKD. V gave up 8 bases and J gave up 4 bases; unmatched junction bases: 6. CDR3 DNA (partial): TGTGCCATCTCAGCGGGGACTAGCGGAGAGACC. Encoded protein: CAISAGTSGET. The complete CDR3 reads CAISAGTSGETQYF.

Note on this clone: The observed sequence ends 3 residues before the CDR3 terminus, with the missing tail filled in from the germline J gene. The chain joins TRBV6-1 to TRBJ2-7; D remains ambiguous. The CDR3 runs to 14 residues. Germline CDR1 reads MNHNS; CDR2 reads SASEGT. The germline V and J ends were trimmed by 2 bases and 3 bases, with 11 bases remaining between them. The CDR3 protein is CASSEIGRSYEQYF. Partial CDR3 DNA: TGTGCCAGCAGTGAAATCGGCAGGAGCTACGAG.

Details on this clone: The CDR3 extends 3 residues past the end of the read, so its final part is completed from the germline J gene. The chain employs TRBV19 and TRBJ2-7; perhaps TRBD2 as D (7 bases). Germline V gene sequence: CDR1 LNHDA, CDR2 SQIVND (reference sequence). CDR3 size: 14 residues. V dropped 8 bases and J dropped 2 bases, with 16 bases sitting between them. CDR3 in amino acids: CASRKGGGPYEQYF. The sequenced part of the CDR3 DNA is TGTGCCAGTCGAAAAGGGGGAGGGCCCTACGAG.

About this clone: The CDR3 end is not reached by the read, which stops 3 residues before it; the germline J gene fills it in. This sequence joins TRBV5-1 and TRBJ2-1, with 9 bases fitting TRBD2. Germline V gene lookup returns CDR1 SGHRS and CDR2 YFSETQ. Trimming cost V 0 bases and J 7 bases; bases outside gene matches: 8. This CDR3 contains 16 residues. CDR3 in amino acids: CASSLDLAGPENEQFF. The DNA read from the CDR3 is TGCGCCAGCAGCTTGGATCTAGCGGGGCCGGAAAATGAG.

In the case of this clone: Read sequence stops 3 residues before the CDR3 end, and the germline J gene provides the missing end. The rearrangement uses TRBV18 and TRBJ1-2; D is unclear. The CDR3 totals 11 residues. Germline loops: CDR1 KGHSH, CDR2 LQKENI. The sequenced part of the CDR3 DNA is TGTGCCAGCTCGCACGACTACGAC. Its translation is CASSHDYD. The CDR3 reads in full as CASSHDYDYTF.

The CDR3 DNA, read in part, is TGTGCCAGCAGACCGACAGGGGGCACAGATACG. Protein sequence: CASRPTGGTDT. The whole CDR3 reads CASRPTGGTDTQYF. J is TRBJ2-3 and V is TRBV2, with 8 bases aligning to TRBD1. The read ends 3 residues shy of where the CDR3 ends; the end is completed using the germline J gene. The J segment lost 1 base and the V segment lost 6 bases, leaving 3 bases of the junction unmatched. Germline assignment: CDR1 SNHLY and CDR2 FYNNEI. The CDR3 covers 14 residues.

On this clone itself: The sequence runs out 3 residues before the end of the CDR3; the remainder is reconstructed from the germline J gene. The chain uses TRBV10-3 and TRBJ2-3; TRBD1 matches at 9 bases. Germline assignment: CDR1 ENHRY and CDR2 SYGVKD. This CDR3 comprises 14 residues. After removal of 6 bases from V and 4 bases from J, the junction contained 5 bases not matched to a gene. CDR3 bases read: TGTGCCATCAGATCCGACAGGGGGTCAGATACG. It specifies CAIRSDRGSDT. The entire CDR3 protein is CAIRSDRGSDTQYF.

CDR3 residues: CASSPGTIAYDYTF. The sequenced CDR3 bases are TGTGCCAGCTCACCTGGCACCATAGCCTACGAC. This chain joins TRBV18 and TRBJ1-2; D unclear. The read ends 3 residues before the CDR3 terminus; that terminus is restored from the germline J gene. Germline CDR1 KGHSH, CDR2 LQKENI. The CDR3 runs 14 residues.

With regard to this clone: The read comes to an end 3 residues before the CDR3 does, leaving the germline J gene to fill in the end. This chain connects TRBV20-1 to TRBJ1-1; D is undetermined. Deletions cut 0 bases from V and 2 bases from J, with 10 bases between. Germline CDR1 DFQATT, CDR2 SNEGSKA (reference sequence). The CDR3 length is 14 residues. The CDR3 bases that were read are TGCAGTGCTAGAGATCCGATCACAAACACTGAA. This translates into CSARDPITNTE. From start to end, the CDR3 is CSARDPITNTEAFF.

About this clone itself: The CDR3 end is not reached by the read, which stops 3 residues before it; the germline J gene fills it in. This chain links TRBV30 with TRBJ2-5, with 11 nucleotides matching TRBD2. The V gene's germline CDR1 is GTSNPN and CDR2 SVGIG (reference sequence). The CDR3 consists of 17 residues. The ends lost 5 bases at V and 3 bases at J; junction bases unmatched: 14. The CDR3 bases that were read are TGTGCCTGGGGCCCGGGACTAGCGGATCTACTAAAAGAGACC. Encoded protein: CAWGPGLADLLKET. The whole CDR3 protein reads CAWGPGLADLLKETQYF.

CDR3 bases read: TGTGCCAGCAGTTACCAAACAGGGTACGCTGAA. Translation gives CASSYQTGYAE. The whole CDR3 region reads CASSYQTGYAEAFF. The chain links TRBV6-2 or TRBV6-3 to TRBJ1-1; a possible D gene is TRBD1 (6 bases). The DNA ends 3 residues before the CDR3 does, and the rest of the CDR3 is filled in from the germline J gene. The germline V gene has CDR1 MNHEY and CDR2 SVGEGT. V was pared by 2 bases and J by 6 bases, with 13 bases between. The CDR3 consists of 14 residues.

The chain's CDR3 is CASSPRSEAYEQYF. Partial CDR3 DNA: TGTGCCAGCAGCCCTCGTTCCGAGGCCTACGAG. V gene TRBV7-2 combines with J gene TRBJ2-7; no clear D. The CDR3 end is not reached by the read, which stops 3 residues before it; the germline J gene fills it in. The CDR3 is made up of 14 amino acids. Germline assignment: CDR1 SGHTA and CDR2 FQGNSA. The V end lost 5 bases, the J end lost 2 bases, and 13 bases lay between the germline ends.

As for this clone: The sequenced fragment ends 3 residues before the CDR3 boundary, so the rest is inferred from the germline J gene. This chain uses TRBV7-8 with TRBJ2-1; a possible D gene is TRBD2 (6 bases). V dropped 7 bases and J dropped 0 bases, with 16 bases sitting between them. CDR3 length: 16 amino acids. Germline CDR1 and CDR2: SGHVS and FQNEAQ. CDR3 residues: CASTSLAASSYNEQFF. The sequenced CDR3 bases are TGTGCCAGCACCTCACTAGCAGCCAGCTCCTACAATGAG.

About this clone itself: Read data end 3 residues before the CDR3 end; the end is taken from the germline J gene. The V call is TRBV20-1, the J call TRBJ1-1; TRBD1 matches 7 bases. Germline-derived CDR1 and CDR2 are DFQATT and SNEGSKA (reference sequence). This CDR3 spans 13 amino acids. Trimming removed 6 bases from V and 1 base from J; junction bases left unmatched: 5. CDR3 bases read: TGCAGTGCAGTCGGGACAGCGAACACTGAA. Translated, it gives CSAVGTANTE. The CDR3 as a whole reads CSAVGTANTEAFF.

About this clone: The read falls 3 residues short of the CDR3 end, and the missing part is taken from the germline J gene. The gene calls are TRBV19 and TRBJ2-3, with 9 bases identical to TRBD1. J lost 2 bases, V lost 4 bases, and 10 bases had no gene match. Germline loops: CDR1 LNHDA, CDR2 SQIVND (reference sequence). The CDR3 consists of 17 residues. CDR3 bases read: TGTGCCAGTAGTACCACAGGGGGCAACGCGGCCACAGATACG. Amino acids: CASSTTGGNAATDT. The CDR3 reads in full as CASSTTGGNAATDTQYF.